The present T cell receptor (beta chain) was sequenced within a study of OX40 agonist ivuxolimab in advanced cancers. Across the study: Partial responses were recorded for three patients, including one with hepatocellular carcinoma and two with cutaneous melanoma.

Study conclusions and caveats: Among T cells, CD8+ cells averaged more expanded clones than CD4+ cells. The authors also found low normalized T-cell clonal expansion in some nonresponders.

Libraries were prepared by immunoSEQ multiplex PCR; TCRdb keeps only in-frame clonotypes and omits some of them. The sample consists of 50,000 to 85,000 clones, roughly 87% of them appearing once. V was trimmed by 2 bases and J by 7 bases, leaving 13 bases between them. The CDR3 sequence is 14 residues long. Germline values: CDR1 SGHRS, CDR2 YFSETQ. Worth noting for this clone: Its matching antigen is unknown.

This chain uses TRBV5-1 with TRBJ2-1; D might be TRBD1 (5 bases). The receptor's source is an adult with an advanced solid tumor such as melanoma, head and neck, liver or kidney cancer. The starting material was CD4+ or CD8+ T cells sorted from blood, obtained in a trial of the OX40 agonist ivuxolimab. The CDR3 sequence is CASSLEPGKNEQFF. The CDR3 DNA follows: TGCGCCAGCAGCTTAGAACCAGGGAAAAATGAGCAGTTCTTC.